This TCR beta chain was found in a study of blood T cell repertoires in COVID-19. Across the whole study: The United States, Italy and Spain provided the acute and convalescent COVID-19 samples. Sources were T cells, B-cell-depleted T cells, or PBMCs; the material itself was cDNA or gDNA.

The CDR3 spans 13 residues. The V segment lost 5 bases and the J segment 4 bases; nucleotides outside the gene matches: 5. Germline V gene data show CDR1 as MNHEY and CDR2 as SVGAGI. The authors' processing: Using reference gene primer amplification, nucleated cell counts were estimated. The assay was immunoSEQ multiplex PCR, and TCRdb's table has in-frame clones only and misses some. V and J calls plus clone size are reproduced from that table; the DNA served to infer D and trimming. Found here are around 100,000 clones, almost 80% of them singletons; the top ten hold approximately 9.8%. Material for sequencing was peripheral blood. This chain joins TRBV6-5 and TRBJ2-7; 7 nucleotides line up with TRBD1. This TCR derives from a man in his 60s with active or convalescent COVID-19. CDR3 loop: CASSPGTAYEQYF. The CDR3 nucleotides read TGTGCCAGCAGTCCCGGGACAGCATACGAGCAGTACTTC.